The rows below give T cell receptor beta chains drawn from one sample of a study of OX40 agonist ivuxolimab in advanced cancers. The data were produced by immunoSEQ multiplex PCR, yet TCRdb's version contains in-frame clones alone and is incomplete. Of 45,000 to 60,000 clones listed, nearly 80% are singletons. Sequencing used CD4+ or CD8+ T cells sorted from blood, obtained in a trial of the OX40 agonist ivuxolimab. Receptors were obtained from an adult with an advanced solid tumor such as melanoma, head and neck, liver or kidney cancer. CDR3s include the opening cysteine and the closing phenylalanine or tryptophan. The D gene is left open where the match is weak. Where a row states a size, it is once, few, many or the class of an expanded clone; other rows omit it.

v_call,j_call,d_call,clone_size,cdr3_aa,cdr3_nt
TRBV7-3,TRBJ2-3,NA,NA,CASSRRAGHRDTQYF,TGTGCCAGCAGCCGCAGAGCGGGACATCGGGATACGCAGTATTTT
TRBV6-1,TRBJ1-2,NA,NA,CASSDLVGKGGYGYTF,TGTGCCAGCAGTGATCTGGTCGGTAAGGGCGGCTATGGCTACACCTTC
TRBV6-5,TRBJ2-1,NA,NA,CASSFQAGYQAGQFF,TGTGCCAGCAGCTTCCAAGCGGGTTATCAGGCGGGGCAGTTCTTC
TRBV18,TRBJ2-7,NA,NA,CASSPQKTYEQYF,TGTGCCAGCTCACCACAGAAAACCTACGAGCAGTACTTC
TRBV27,TRBJ2-1,TRBD2,NA,CASSRGTSGGLYNEQFF,TGTGCCAGCAGTAGAGGGACTAGCGGGGGGCTCTACAATGAGCAGTTCTTC
TRBV10-3,TRBJ2-7,NA,NA,CAISLTEYEQYF,TGTGCCATCAGCCTGACGGAGTACGAGCAGTACTTC
TRBV15,TRBJ2-2,NA,NA,CATSRRGVWGLTGELFF,TGTGCCACCAGCAGAAGAGGGGTGTGGGGCCTCACCGGGGAGCTGTTTTTT
TRBV7-8,TRBJ2-7,NA,NA,CASSLANLEQYF,TGTGCCAGCAGCTTAGCTAACCTCGAGCAGTACTTC
TRBV6-1,TRBJ2-3,NA,NA,CASGSGVFTDTQYF,TGTGCCAGCGGGTCAGGCGTTTTCACAGATACGCAGTATTTT
TRBV29-1,TRBJ2-1,NA,NA,CSASGTSSSYNEQFF,TGCAGCGCCTCCGGGACTTCTTCCTCCTACAATGAGCAGTTCTTC
TRBV6-5,TRBJ1-5,NA,NA,CASSPRQENQPQHF,TGTGCCAGCAGCCCAAGACAGGAAAATCAGCCCCAGCATTTT
TRBV11-3,TRBJ2-3,NA,NA,CASSPAGRTQYF,TGTGCCAGCAGCCCAGCAGGGAGGACGCAGTATTTT
TRBV2,TRBJ1-1,NA,NA,CARLGDKRKSTEAFF,TGTGCCAGACTTGGGGACAAACGAAAGAGCACTGAAGCTTTCTTT
TRBV30,TRBJ2-7,TRBD1,NA,CAWSPSSGTVKYF,TGTGCCTGGAGCCCTTCATCCGGGACAGTAAAGTACTTC
TRBV30,TRBJ2-7,TRBD1,NA,CAWSLGQGSEQYF,TGTGCCTGGAGTTTGGGACAGGGAAGCGAGCAGTACTTC
TRBV15,TRBJ2-7,NA,NA,CATSRGGLAGYSYEQYF,TGTGCCACCAGCAGAGGGGGCTTGGCAGGCTATTCCTACGAGCAGTACTTC
TRBV5-8,TRBJ2-7,NA,NA,CASSFLFSRDNHEQYF,TGTGCCAGCAGCTTTCTTTTTTCCCGGGACAACCACGAGCAGTACTTC
TRBV6-1,TRBJ2-1,NA,once,CASSEGLNPAGYNEQFF,TGTGCCAGCAGTGAAGGATTGAACCCGGCGGGCTACAATGAGCAGTTCTTC
TRBV10-1,TRBJ2-1,NA,NA,CASSRTTSQGQFF,TGCGCCAGCAGTCGGACTACCTCTCAGGGGCAGTTCTTC
TRBV5-1,TRBJ2-3,TRBD2,NA,CASSLAKGGGARDTQYF,TGCGCCAGCAGCTTGGCCAAGGGCGGGGGGGCGCGAGATACGCAGTATTTT
TRBV7-8,TRBJ1-4,NA,NA,CASSLTLEGGNNEKLFF,TGTGCCAGCAGCTTAACTTTGGAGGGGGGTAATAATGAAAAACTGTTTTTT
TRBV6-5,TRBJ1-1,NA,once,CASRREKNTEAFF,TGTGCCAGCAGGAGGGAGAAGAACACTGAAGCTTTCTTT
TRBV5-6,TRBJ2-7,TRBD1,NA,CASSFFGQGTFYEQYF,TGTGCCAGCAGCTTCTTCGGACAGGGGACGTTCTACGAGCAGTACTTC
TRBV11-2,TRBJ2-4,NA,NA,CASSLDSSLAAKNIQYF,TGTGCCAGCAGCTTAGATTCCAGCCTAGCAGCCAAAAACATTCAGTACTTC
TRBV7-2,TRBJ2-3,NA,NA,CASSLSVETDTQYF,TGTGCCAGCAGCTTATCAGTGGAGACAGATACGCAGTATTTT
TRBV7-8,TRBJ1-5,TRBD1,NA,CASSTLDRGLSINQPQHF,TGTGCCAGCAGCACCCTAGACAGGGGGCTATCAATCAATCAGCCCCAGCATTTT
TRBV29-1,TRBJ1-6,TRBD1,few,CSVEEEDRWRALHF,TGCAGCGTTGAAGAGGAGGACAGGTGGAGAGCCCTCCACTTT
TRBV5-1,TRBJ1-4,NA,NA,CASSGQSATNEKLFF,TGCGCCAGCAGTGGGCAGTCGGCAACTAATGAAAAACTGTTTTTT
TRBV6-1,TRBJ1-1,NA,few,CASSQMNTEAFF,TGTGCCAGCAGCCAGATGAACACTGAAGCTTTCTTT
TRBV9,TRBJ2-2,TRBD2,NA,CASSTWGTIGYTGELFF,TGTGCCAGCAGCACATGGGGGACTATTGGCTACACCGGGGAGCTGTTTTTT
TRBV7-2,TRBJ1-2,TRBD1,NA,CASSLALAATTGDYGYTF,TGTGCCAGCAGCTTAGCCCTGGCCGCGACGACAGGGGACTATGGCTACACCTTC
TRBV11-2,TRBJ2-7,TRBD1,NA,CASSLAIGQVNYEQYF,TGTGCCAGCAGCTTAGCTATCGGACAGGTTAACTACGAGCAGTACTTC
TRBV5-4,TRBJ2-2,TRBD1,NA,CASSPGQGGTTGELFF,TGTGCCAGCAGCCCGGGACAGGGGGGTACAACCGGGGAGCTGTTTTTT
TRBV5-8,TRBJ2-2,NA,NA,CASSPSLAAGTGELFF,TGTGCCAGCAGCCCTAGCCTCGCCGCGGGCACCGGGGAGCTGTTTTTT
TRBV28,TRBJ1-5,TRBD1,NA,CASSPITGVGYQPQHF,TGTGCCAGCAGTCCAATTACAGGGGTTGGATATCAGCCCCAGCATTTT
TRBV30,TRBJ2-2,NA,NA,CAWSVNPGELFF,TGTGCCTGGAGTGTAAACCCCGGGGAGCTGTTTTTT
TRBV15,TRBJ1-5,TRBD1,NA,CATSRSTGKFGQPQHF,TGTGCCACCAGCAGATCGACAGGGAAGTTTGGTCAGCCCCAGCATTTT
TRBV7-2,TRBJ2-7,NA,once,CASSLGGTVSSYEQYF,TGTGCCAGCAGCTTAGGGGGGACGGTAAGCTCCTACGAGCAGTACTTC
TRBV18,TRBJ1-4,NA,NA,CASSPLSANEKLFF,TGTGCCAGCTCACCACTGTCGGCTAATGAAAAACTGTTTTTT
TRBV7-2,TRBJ2-7,TRBD2,NA,CASSVSGGATYEQYF,TGTGCCAGCAGTGTTAGCGGGGGGGCGACCTACGAGCAGTACTTC
TRBV7-2,TRBJ2-1,NA,NA,CASSLDRAAAAGEQFF,TGTGCCAGCAGCTTAGATAGAGCGGCCGCGGCGGGTGAGCAGTTCTTC
TRBV19,TRBJ2-3,TRBD1,NA,CASKDRHPSTDTQYF,TGTGCCAGTAAGGACAGGCATCCTAGCACAGATACGCAGTATTTT
TRBV15,TRBJ2-1,NA,once,CATSRAIPEQFF,TGTGCCACCAGCAGAGCCATCCCTGAGCAGTTCTTC
TRBV5-4,TRBJ2-7,TRBD1,NA,CASSSDRGPYEQYF,TGTGCCAGCAGCTCGGACAGGGGGCCTTACGAGCAGTACTTC
TRBV7-8,TRBJ1-2,TRBD1,NA,CASSFDRGGYTF,TGTGCCAGCAGTTTTGACAGGGGTGGCTACACCTTC
TRBV15,TRBJ2-3,TRBD1,NA,CATSPRDSRTDTQYF,TGTGCCACCAGCCCCCGGGACAGCAGGACAGATACGCAGTATTTT
TRBV7-2,TRBJ2-5,NA,NA,CASSLSLGDQETQYF,TGTGCCAGCAGCTTAAGTTTGGGAGACCAAGAGACCCAGTACTTC
TRBV7-9,TRBJ2-5,NA,NA,CASSLGSQETQYF,TGTGCCAGCAGCTTAGGGTCCCAAGAGACCCAGTACTTC
TRBV10-3,TRBJ1-6,NA,NA,CAISRGQGRSPLHF,TGTGCCATCAGCCGCGGGCAGGGCCGCTCACCCCTCCACTTT
TRBV7-2,TRBJ1-1,NA,NA,CASSPGGGVNTEAFF,TGTGCCAGCAGCCCCGGGGGAGGGGTGAACACTGAAGCTTTCTTT
TRBV6-4,TRBJ2-1,TRBD2,NA,CASSEYGTSDNEQFF,TGTGCCAGCAGTGAATACGGGACTAGTGACAATGAGCAGTTCTTC
TRBV9,TRBJ1-2,TRBD1,NA,CASSVVETGYYGYTF,TGTGCCAGCAGCGTAGTGGAGACAGGGTACTATGGCTACACCTTC
TRBV7-9,TRBJ2-5,NA,NA,CASSPSGALETQYF,TGTGCCAGCAGCCCCTCCGGGGCCTTGGAGACCCAGTACTTC
TRBV29-1,TRBJ2-1,NA,NA,CSVDDSYNEQFF,TGCAGCGTTGATGATTCCTACAATGAGCAGTTCTTC
TRBV7-2,TRBJ2-1,NA,NA,CASSLSPGFYNEQFF,TGTGCCAGCAGCTTAAGCCCGGGATTCTACAATGAGCAGTTCTTC
TRBV7-2,TRBJ1-1,NA,NA,CASRPGAGRIEAFF,TGTGCCAGCAGGCCAGGGGCCGGACGAATTGAAGCTTTCTTT
TRBV5-6,TRBJ1-1,TRBD1,NA,CASSLKGAGNTEAFF,TGTGCCAGCAGCTTGAAGGGGGCGGGGAACACTGAAGCTTTCTTT